This T cell receptor beta chain emerged from a study of shared clonotypes between healthy human individuals. The naive CD8 fraction comprised CD45RO-negative cells positively selected for CCR7 and excluded terminally differentiated effector memory CD45RA+ cells. Libraries were prepared by immunoSEQ multiplex PCR; TCRdb keeps only in-frame clonotypes and omits some of them. The data show 630,000 or so clones, with about 98% seen just once and roughly 0.29% held by the top ten. Germline CDR1 and CDR2: GTSNPN and SVGIG (reference sequence). V lost 3 bases and J lost 6; bases outside the gene matches: 2. The CDR3 is 12 residues long.

The sequencing sample was made of naive CD8+ T cells sorted from blood. The chain employs TRBV30 and TRBJ2-4, with 7 positions matching TRBD1. The sequence was obtained from a man under 40 in good health. The CDR3 DNA sequence: TGTGCCTGGAGAGGGACAGTAAACATTCAGTACTTC. Translating it yields CAWRGTVNIQYF.